Listed below are T cell receptor beta chains from one sample, sequenced in a study of shared clonotypes between healthy human individuals. Using immunoSEQ multiplex PCR, the repertoire was profiled, and TCRdb retains in-frame clones only, with some absent. The table lists over a million clones, more than 95% of them singletons. Input material: naive CD4+ T cells sorted from blood. These receptors all stem from a man aged 30 to 39 in good health. CDR3s include the opening cysteine and the closing phenylalanine or tryptophan. The D gene is left open where the match is weak. Size values are once, few and many counts, or a class for expanded clones, and some rows have none.

j_call	d_call	clone_size	v_call	cdr3_aa	cdr3_nt
TRBJ1-2	NA	NA	TRBV4-2	CASSLAGGGRGYTF	TGTGCCAGCAGCTTGGCCGGGGGAGGGCGCGGCTACACCTTC
TRBJ2-5	NA	NA	TRBV11-3	CARGNMGRRQETQYF	TGTGCCAGGGGGAATATGGGACGACGCCAAGAGACCCAGTACTTC
TRBJ2-2	NA	NA	TRBV9	CASTKRVSGELFF	TGTGCCAGCACAAAGAGGGTGTCCGGGGAGCTGTTTTTT
TRBJ1-1	NA	NA	TRBV11-1	CASSPPEGGTEAFF	TGTGCCAGCAGCCCTCCCGAGGGAGGCACTGAAGCTTTCTTT
TRBJ1-5	NA	NA	TRBV19	CASNQGKSLGTHPQHF	TGTGCCAGTAACCAGGGGAAATCTCTGGGGACTCATCCCCAGCATTTT
TRBJ2-1	TRBD1	NA	TRBV7-9	CASSLTGAYNEQFF	TGTGCCAGCAGCTTGACAGGGGCATACAATGAGCAGTTCTTC
TRBJ2-1	NA	NA	TRBV19	CASSTLAFEQFF	TGTGCCAGTAGTACACTAGCTTTCGAGCAGTTCTTC
TRBJ2-7	NA	NA	TRBV11-2	CASSRVPDSSYEQYF	TGTGCCAGCAGTCGCGTCCCGGACAGCTCCTACGAGCAGTACTTC
TRBJ1-4	TRBD1	NA	TRBV27	CASRRTGTNEKLFF	TGTGCCAGCAGAAGGACAGGAACTAATGAAAAACTGTTTTTT
TRBJ2-2	NA	NA	TRBV15	CATSRLISGAGELFF	TGTGCCACCAGCAGATTAATTTCCGGGGCCGGGGAGCTGTTTTTT
TRBJ1-3	NA	NA	TRBV5-1	CASSLRGGNTIYF	TGCGCCAGCAGCTTGCGGGGTGGAAACACCATATATTTT
TRBJ2-6	NA	NA	TRBV14	CASGKTGANVLTF	TGTGCCAGCGGAAAAACTGGGGCCAACGTCCTGACTTTC
TRBJ2-3	NA	NA	TRBV25-1	CASSEFGSTDTQYF	TGTGCCAGCAGTGAATTTGGTAGCACAGATACGCAGTATTTT
TRBJ2-5	NA	once	TRBV4-2	CASSQSPGHEEETQYF	TGTGCCAGCAGCCAATCGCCGGGACACGAAGAAGAGACCCAGTACTTC
TRBJ2-2	NA	NA	TRBV7-6	CASSLTQANTGELFF	TGTGCCAGCAGCTTAACACAGGCGAACACCGGGGAGCTGTTTTTT
TRBJ2-1	TRBD2	NA	TRBV5-6	CASSLGLAGSWEQFF	TGTGCCAGCAGCTTAGGACTAGCGGGAAGTTGGGAGCAGTTCTTC
TRBJ2-1	NA	once	TRBV25-1	CASGQGYEQFF	TGTGCCAGCGGGCAGGGGTATGAGCAGTTCTTC
TRBJ2-3	TRBD2	NA	TRBV27	CASTTTALAGGDTQYF	TGTGCCAGCACCACGACGGCCTTAGCGGGGGGAGATACGCAGTATTTT
TRBJ2-7	NA	NA	TRBV5-1	CASGQNSYEQYF	TGCGCCAGCGGCCAAAACTCCTACGAGCAGTACTTC